This TCR beta chain originates from a study of human T cells and chemical hapten exposure. Noted time point: pre-sensitization, week 0. Specified treatment: therapeutic diphenylcyclopropenone sensitization with weekly scalp DPC. This clonotype was counted at least ten times. The ends were cut back, 4 bases at V and 7 bases at J, with 23 bases in the middle. The germline V gene has CDR1 SGHDT and CDR2 YYEEEE. This CDR3 has 16 amino acids. TCRdb passed the RACE reads through MiXCR, listing each CDR3 protein once. Of some 360,000 distinct CDR3 sequences in the sample, 5.1% were seen once. This specimen consisted of whole blood, obtained in connection with sensitization to the hapten diphenylcyclopropenone (DPC). The TCR comes from a woman between 45 and 65 years old with alopecia areata. Some clones in this sample may be carry-over from other donors' samples. V gene TRBV5-6 combines with J gene TRBJ1-1; D might be TRBD1 (5 bases). For the CDR3, the DNA is TGTGCCAGCAGCATATCCCCGGGACGGACCAGCATTGAAGCTTTCTTT. Protein: CASSISPGRTSIEAFF.